This T cell receptor (beta chain) appears in the sequencing data of a study of T cells after somatic rescue of genetic block. Worth noting for this clone: Different DNA sequences within this sample yield the same CDR3.

V gave up 6 bases and J gave up 7 bases, with 16 bases separating them. Germline V lookup: CDR1 SGHVS, CDR2 FQNEAQ. The CDR3 is made up of 13 amino acids. Measured with immunoSEQ multiplex PCR; TCRdb has only the in-frame clones, and not every one. The sample contains about 70,000 clones, 90% to 95% of which appear only once. The rearrangement joins TRBV7-8 to TRBJ2-7; perhaps D is TRBD1 or TRBD2 (5 bases each). The sequence was collected from a man aged 40-50 years. The material sequenced was peripheral blood mononuclear cells (PBMCs). CDR3 DNA: TGTGCCAGCAGTACGGGACCCGCGAGGGAGCAGTACTTC. The encoded protein is CASSTGPAREQYF.